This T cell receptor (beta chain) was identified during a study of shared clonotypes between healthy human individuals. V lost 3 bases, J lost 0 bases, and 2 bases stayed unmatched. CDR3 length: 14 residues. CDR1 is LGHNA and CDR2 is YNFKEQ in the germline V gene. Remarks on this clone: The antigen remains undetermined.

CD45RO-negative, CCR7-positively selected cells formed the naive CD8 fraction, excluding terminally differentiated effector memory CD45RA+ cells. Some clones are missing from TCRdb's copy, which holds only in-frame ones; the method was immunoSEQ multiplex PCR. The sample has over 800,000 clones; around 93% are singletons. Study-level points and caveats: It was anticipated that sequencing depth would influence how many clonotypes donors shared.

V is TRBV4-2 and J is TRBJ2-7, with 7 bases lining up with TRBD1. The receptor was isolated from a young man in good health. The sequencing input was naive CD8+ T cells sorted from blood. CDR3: CASSQGQNSYEQYF. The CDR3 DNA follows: TGTGCCAGCAGCCAGGGACAGAACTCCTACGAGCAGTACTTC.